This is a list of T cell receptor beta chains from one sample in a study of blood T cell repertoires in COVID-19. Measured with immunoSEQ multiplex PCR; TCRdb has only the in-frame clones, and not every one. Of approximately 310,000 clones in the sample, around 85% were seen once. The material sequenced was PBMCs or T cells enriched from blood (not recorded which). The source of these receptors is a man aged 25-45 years who had recovered from COVID-19. Both conserved end residues are part of each CDR3. The order of the fields is J gene, V gene, CDR3 protein.

TRBJ1-6,TRBV5-4,CASSVTGNNSPLHF
TRBJ1-2,TRBV20-1,CSARQIRGYTF
TRBJ2-3,TRBV10-3,CAISESGLAGGGDTQYF
TRBJ1-6,TRBV30,CAWNHRGDNSPLHF
TRBJ1-1,TRBV3-1/TRBV3-2,CASSQGSAGNTEAFF
TRBJ2-7,TRBV2,CASTLAGTLSYEQYF
TRBJ1-4,TRBV4-2,CASSQHPGTDNEKLFF
TRBJ1-2,TRBV4-3,CASSQEAGQGARGYTF
TRBJ1-2,TRBV6-5,CASRRDTTGNYGYTF
TRBJ2-1,TRBV5-4,CASSFQGSGRPQYNEQFF
TRBJ1-6,TRBV11-2,CASSLEAGGNSPLHF
TRBJ1-1,TRBV19,CASSTKQGYAGNEAFF
TRBJ2-5,TRBV24-1,CATSDITGSGETQYF
TRBJ2-6,TRBV7-3,CASSEQGQGSGANVLTF
TRBJ2-1,TRBV7-6,CASSLSRVYNEQFF
TRBJ1-1,TRBV30,CAWSPGGNTEAFF
TRBJ2-3,TRBV9,CASSPLMRGGSSTDTQYF
TRBJ1-5,TRBV10-3,CATRDNPNSNQPQHF
TRBJ1-5,TRBV19,CASSRDRDSNQPQHF
TRBJ1-5,TRBV19,CASRDLSGPYNQPQHF
TRBJ1-1,TRBV5-4,CASSRDRDNTEAFF
TRBJ1-4,TRBV9,CASSVAGTGVEKLFF
TRBJ2-5,TRBV7-2,CASSPKSGETQYF
TRBJ1-2,TRBV7-9,CASSLRGRSGYTF
TRBJ1-2,TRBV6-5,CASSRDGGQYGGYTF
TRBJ1-6,TRBV19,CASSTPDRGRSPLHF
TRBJ2-5,TRBV7-3,CASSRDRAETQYF
TRBJ1-5,TRBV24-1,CATSRDSNQPQHF
TRBJ1-6,TRBV5-1,CASSLSFVGTGKGPLHF
TRBJ2-7,TRBV2,CASRRTGTYEQYF
TRBJ2-1,TRBV9,CASRTVSSYNEQFF
TRBJ1-3,TRBV6-5,CASSARGLSGNTIYF
TRBJ1-1,TRBV6-5,CASGRRGETEAFF
TRBJ1-2,TRBV19,CASSNRYGQGANYGYTF
TRBJ1-2,TRBV7-9,CASSLGGNGYTF
TRBJ2-7,TRBV19,CASSIRDSKSYEQYF
TRBJ1-1,TRBV29-1,CSVGGGNTEAFF
TRBJ2-1,TRBV11-2,CASSLYVEQFF
TRBJ2-1,TRBV3-1/TRBV3-2,CASSQYWEQFF
TRBJ2-7,TRBV7-8,CASEADSYEQYF
TRBJ1-6,TRBV27,CASSITGFGDSPLHF
TRBJ1-6,TRBV10-3,CAIRARGQGSPLHF
TRBJ2-3,TRBV3-1/TRBV3-2,CASSQGTGLADTQYF
TRBJ1-2,TRBV3-1/TRBV3-2,CASSQGTTQVARLGYTF
TRBJ2-1,TRBV27,CASSLMGASSYNEQFF
TRBJ2-5,TRBV5-4,CASSTRDRVRETQYF
TRBJ1-6,TRBV6-5,CASSPRQIYNSPLHF
TRBJ2-7,TRBV6-5,CASRDSPSSYEQYF
TRBJ2-2,TRBV5-4,CASSFTPGELFF
TRBJ1-3,TRBV25-1,CASRLSGEGDTIYF
TRBJ2-7,TRBV5-6,CASSGNFGQGAYEQYF
TRBJ2-7,TRBV7-9,CASSGATGQGLTYEQYF
TRBJ1-2,TRBV12-3/TRBV12-4,CASSLAVLRGYTF
TRBJ1-2,TRBV28,CASSFVFNYGYTF
TRBJ1-2,TRBV14,CASSPGTNYGYTF
TRBJ1-3,TRBV12-5,CASGFPEGHRSGNTIYF
TRBJ1-2,TRBV11-2,CASSPLMFPRGANYGYTF
TRBJ1-3,TRBV18,CASSPGQLPSGNTIYF
TRBJ1-1,TRBV6-5,CASSSLRTGITEAFF